This TCR beta chain came from a study of shared clonotypes between healthy human individuals. TCRdb's copy holds only in-frame clones and misses some; the assay was immunoSEQ multiplex PCR. Seen here are approximately 650,000 clones, roughly 96% observed once, and the top ten hold less than 0.13%. The V end was cut by 0 bases, the J end by 0 bases, with 4 bases between. Looked up from germline, CDR1 is SGDLS and CDR2 is YYNGEE. CDR3 length: 14 residues. In the naive CD8 group, cells lacked CD45RO and were positively selected for CCR7, so terminally differentiated effector memory CD45RA+ cells were left out.

The sequence derives from a woman aged 25 to 39 in good health. What was sequenced was naive CD8+ T cells sorted from blood. This rearrangement joins TRBV9 to TRBJ1-5; D not certain. The CDR3 here is CASSVVLSNQPQHF. CDR3 sequence (DNA): TGTGCCAGCAGCGTAGTTCTTAGCAATCAGCCCCAGCATTTT.